The entry that follows covers one TCR beta chain sequence. This sample is part of a study of cytomegalovirus exposure and HLA in healthy donors. CDR1 and CDR2 from the germline V gene are MDHEN and SYDVKM. CDR3 length: 12 amino acids. Trimming stripped 5 bases from V and 6 bases from J, with 7 bases between. Data came from immunoSEQ multiplex PCR; TCRdb stores just in-frame clones and leaves some out. Here the sample spans over 250,000 clones, roughly 87% being singletons. This TCR came from a woman in her twenties or thirties in good health and CMV-seropositive. Sequencing used PBMCs. This rearrangement joins TRBV28 to TRBJ2-2; unclear D gene. The CDR3 bases are TGTGCCAGCAGTCTGAGGTCCGGGGAGCTGTTTTTT. As protein: CASSLRSGELFF.